Listed here is a single T cell receptor beta chain. What it binds is unknown. In germline, CDR1 is SGHAT, CDR2 FQNNGV. The CDR3 has 14 amino acids. V lost 8 bases and J 6 bases, leaving 19 bases between the germline ends. The record originates from a study of shared clonotypes between healthy human individuals. On the study more broadly: The cohort had a couple of women and a few men, ages 18 to 49.

Study-level points and caveats: Clonotype sharing across a handful of donors was observed for around 4.8% of naive CD4 clonotypes.

Profiling relied on immunoSEQ multiplex PCR, and the TCRdb table lists in-frame clones only, not all of them. The table records 1.6 million or so clones, less than 99% of them present only once. The sequence was collected from a young man in good health. What was sequenced was naive CD4+ T cells sorted from blood. The subset denotes: CD45RA+ positively selected. J is TRBJ1-1 and V is TRBV11-2; no clear D. Written as DNA, the CDR3 is TGTGCCAGCGCGAGTGCAACCGGGTCTCCTGAAGCTTTCTTT. Translation gives CASASATGSPEAFF.